The clone carrying this T cell receptor beta chain was counted a few times. Its antigen is unidentified. CDR1 and CDR2 from the germline V gene are ENHRY and SYGVKD. The CDR3 has 14 residues. Trimming cost V 11 bases and J 1 base, with 17 bases left between them. The sample is drawn from a study of cytomegalovirus exposure and HLA in healthy donors. PCR primers comprised 60 Vbeta and 13 Jbeta primers. Libraries were prepared by immunoSEQ multiplex PCR; TCRdb keeps only in-frame clonotypes and omits some of them. Among around 130,000 clones, 74% were seen once, and the ten largest hold approximately 7%. Notes on the study in general: According to the study, 180 or so TCR beta chains were cytomegalovirus-associated.

The chain carries TRBV10-3 and TRBJ2-5, with D tentatively TRBD2 (6 bases). The receptor was isolated from a man aged 40-49 years in good health and CMV-seropositive. The source material was PBMCs. Written as DNA, the CDR3 is TGTGCCCATCAGGCCGGGGGACCCCAAGAGACCCAGTACTTC. The encoded protein is CAHQAGGPQETQYF.